This TCR beta chain derives from a study of T cell responses to AZD1222 COVID-19 vaccine (dated by TCRdb to the early 2020s). In the study overall: AZD1222 recipients given second doses at about 4 weeks or at about 12 weeks were pooled, since spike-specific TCR depth and breadth were not found to differ between the two schedules. TCR sequencing was performed for about 250 trial participants, of whom about 210 were given two doses of AZD1222 and around 25 were given two doses of MenACWY control vaccine. Enrollment into the trials was organized by age into subgroups of 18-55, 56-69 and 70-plus years, and those subgroups contained roughly 150, 30 and 60 TCR-sequenced participants, respectively.

The time point label, read with the paper, signifies: baseline before first vaccination. The vaccinee samples were drawn from two UK trials, COV001 and COV002, one of which was a single-blind randomized controlled phase 2/3 trial testing AZD1222 (ChAdOx1 nCoV-19) in healthy adults. Trial participant PBMC samples were collected at day 0 and day 28 after the second dose for TCRbeta chain sequencing. The table lists this clone with a count of one. Its antigen is not yet known. No base quality values were provided; no much bigger clone lies one nucleotide off. CDR1 and CDR2 (SGHRS, YFSETQ) derive from the germline V gene. Trimming leaves V shorter by 4 bases and J shorter by 6 bases, with the junction holding 10 bases beyond the gene matches. Inclusive of the bounding cysteine and phenylalanine, the CDR3 is 14 residues long. Only the CDR3 portion is preserved as DNA: 42 bases, with reading frame beginning at the first base.

The CDR3 regions of human TCRbeta chains were subjected to immunosequencing. Under the source paper's analysis protocol: Repertoire TCRs were checked for matches against a reference library of SARS-CoV-2-specific TCRs that had been generated using the MIRA antigen-specificity platform. Breadth was defined as the fraction of unique TCRs that were SARS-CoV-2-associated. Depth was defined as the fraction of total T cells that were SARS-CoV-2-associated. Using the MIRA data, each spike-specific TCR was assigned both to the spike region to which the TCR was reactive and to a CD4 or CD8 class. Log10-transformed breadth and depth values were compared by one-way ANOVA with Sidak's multiple comparisons tests. Held by TCRdb, this immuneACCESS table contains in-frame sequences only and omits some clones. Under half of the omission traces to an unresolved V gene where checked; the cause of the rest is unknown. The V and J calls and the clone size are those of that table, but D and trimming were determined from the DNA. The sample table contains around 100,000 clones; only one count was recorded for about nine tenths of them. The ten largest clonotypes hold 1.7% of the sample.

What the work shows at the level of the full study, not this receptor alone: Nearly half of unique spike-specific TCRs reportedly recognized epitopes outside regions mutated in the B.1.351 and B.1.1.7 variants. Conclusions about previously exposed vaccinees were limited because only six or seven AZD1222 recipients were SARS-CoV-2 seropositive at baseline. After two AZD1222 doses, both the breadth and the depth of spike-specific TCRs were significantly higher than at day 0 and than in MenACWY recipients. In the small 56-69-year group, the increase in depth fell short of significance, most likely because of low power. Participants were mostly white British and included more females than males, and it was suggested by the authors that clonal diversity may have been underestimated. No day 14 peak-response samples were available, so repertoires were characterized only after the peak T cell response. CD4 TCRs associated with the vaccine covered the entire spike protein, and the dominant responses were in regions 160-218 and 743-854.

This sequence originates from an adult in good health. Sequenced material: peripheral blood, taken on day 0 of AZD1222 vaccination. The chain uses TRBV5-1 and TRBJ2-7, with TRBD2 matching 7 junction bases. The nucleotides read TGCGCCAGCAGCAGCGCCCCGGGGGGAGTCGAGCAGTACTTC. It encodes CASSSAPGGVEQYF.